These 7 T cell receptor beta chains share one sample of origin, sequenced in a study of blood T cells in healthy people across ages. The use of a sample-barcoded 5' primer and a J-beta primer mix characterized a second PCR of 7 to 11 cycles. TCRdb fed the 5' RACE reads into MiXCR, producing one record per CDR3 protein. The profile covers about 2 million distinct CDR3 sequences, with just under 50% appearing a single time and about 2.1% taken by the ten largest. The sample taken for sequencing was blood. The receptors were sampled from a woman aged 40-49 years in good health.

The genes are TRBV7-6 and TRBJ2-3; D might be TRBD1 or TRBD2, each matching 5 bases. V lost 6 bases and J 0 bases, leaving 13 bases between the germline ends. There are 15 residues in the CDR3. Germline CDR1 SGHVS, CDR2 FNYEAQ. The CDR3 coding sequence is TGTGCCAGCAGTTCGGACTGGGGGAGCACAGATACGCAGTATTTT. Its translation is CASSSDWGSTDTQYF. Filled out from reference TRBV7-6 and TRBJ2-3, the complete variable domain reads GAGVSQSPRYKVTKRGQDVALRCDPISGHVSLYWYRQALGQGPEFLTYFNYEAQQDKSGLPNDRFSAERPEGSISTLTIQRTEQRDSAMYRCASSSDWGSTDTQYFGPGTRLTVL.

CDR3 loop: CASSLEQATNSPLHF. DNA for the CDR3: TGTGCCAGCAGCTTGGAACAGGCCACAAATTCACCCCTCCACTTT. This rearrangement joins TRBV5-5 to TRBJ1-6; a possible D gene is TRBD1 (5 bases). The V gene's germline CDR1 is SGHKS and CDR2 YYEKEE (reference sequence). Trimming shortened V by 0 bases and J by 7 bases, and 11 bases separated the two germline ends. The CDR3 consists of 15 residues.

The V and J genes are TRBV2 and TRBJ2-7, with 11 bases that match TRBD2. V was pared by 1 base and J by 7 bases, with 15 bases of the junction left unmatched. CDR1 is SNHLY and CDR2 is FYNNEI in the germline V gene. This CDR3 comprises 18 residues. The DNA for the CDR3 is TGTGCCAGCAGTGAAGGGGCTAGCGGGGGGACCTTTTACAATGAGCAGTACTTC. It codes for CASSEGASGGTFYNEQYF.

The chain carries TRBV14 and TRBJ1-1; perhaps TRBD1 as D (5 bases). The CDR3 has 16 residues. Trimming pared 1 base from V and 2 bases from J, leaving 14 bases between. Germline V CDR1 and CDR2: SGHDN, FVKESK. This chain's CDR3 is CASSQVEGIGNTEAFF. The CDR3 nucleotides are TGTGCCAGCAGCCAAGTTGAGGGGATAGGCAACACTGAAGCTTTCTTT.

The rearrangement joins TRBV7-9 to TRBJ2-7; either TRBD1 or TRBD2 may fit D (5 bases each). The CDR3 loop spans 14 amino acids. Trimming stripped 5 bases from V and 2 bases from J, with 13 bases between. Germline-derived CDR1 and CDR2 are SEHNR and FQNEAQ (reference sequence). The CDR3 nucleotides read TGTGCCAGCAGCCCGGGACCCCCGACCTACGAGCAGTACTTC. Its translation: CASSPGPPTYEQYF.

The chain employs TRBV7-8 and TRBJ2-4, with 13 nucleotides matching TRBD2. Near its end, the DNA agrees better with TRBJ2-7, so the J call may be wrong. Per germline, CDR1 SGHVS and CDR2 FQNEAQ. The CDR3 loop spans 18 amino acids. The CDR3 nucleotides are TGTGCCAGCAGCCCCGGACTAGCGGGGGCCAGTTTCTCCTACGAGCAGTACTTC. Encoded protein: CASSPGLAGASFSYEQYF.

This chain links TRBV29-1 with TRBJ2-2; 8 bases align to TRBD2. CDR1 and CDR2 from the germline V gene are SQVTM and ANQGSEA. The CDR3 is 16 amino acids. After removal of 7 bases from V and 1 base from J, the junction contained 11 bases not matched to a gene. CDR3 in amino acids: CSAAGGDVWNTGELFF. DNA for the CDR3: TGCAGCGCTGCGGGGGGCGACGTATGGAACACCGGGGAGCTGTTTTTT.